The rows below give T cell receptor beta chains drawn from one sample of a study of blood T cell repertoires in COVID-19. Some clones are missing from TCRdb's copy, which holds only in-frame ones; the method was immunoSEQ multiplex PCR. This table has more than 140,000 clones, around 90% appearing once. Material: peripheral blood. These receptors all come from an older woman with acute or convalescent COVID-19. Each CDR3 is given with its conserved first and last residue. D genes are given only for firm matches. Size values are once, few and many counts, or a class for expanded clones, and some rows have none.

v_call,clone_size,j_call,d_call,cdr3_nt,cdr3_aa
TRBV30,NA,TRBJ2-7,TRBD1,TGTGCCTGGAATCGGGCAGGGGGCGAGCAGTACTTC,CAWNRAGGEQYF
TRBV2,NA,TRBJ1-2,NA,TGTGCCAGCATCCGGACTGGGGGCAACTATGGCTACACCTTC,CASIRTGGNYGYTF
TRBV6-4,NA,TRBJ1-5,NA,TGTGCCAGTAGGGACACGAGAAGGGGTTCCAATCAGCCCCAGCATTTT,CASRDTRRGSNQPQHF
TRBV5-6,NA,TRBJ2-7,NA,TGTGCCAGCAGGGCTACAGGGCTCAGCTCCTACGAGCAGTACTTC,CASRATGLSSYEQYF
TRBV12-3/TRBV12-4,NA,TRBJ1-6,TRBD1,TGTGCCAGCACCGGACAGGGCGTTTCACCCCTCCACTTT,CASTGQGVSPLHF
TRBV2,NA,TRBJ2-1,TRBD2,TGTGCCAGCAGTGAGGCGACTAGCGGTAATGAGCAGTTCTTC,CASSEATSGNEQFF
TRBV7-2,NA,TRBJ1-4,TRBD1,TGTGCCAGCAGCTTAGGAGGAGGGGGCGGCGAAAAACTGTTTTTT,CASSLGGGGGEKLFF
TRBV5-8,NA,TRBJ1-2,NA,TGTGCCAGCAGCTTGGTGACAGCAGACCTATATGGCTACACCTTC,CASSLVTADLYGYTF
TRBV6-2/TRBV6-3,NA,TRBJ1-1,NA,TGTGCCAGCAGCCAGCCCCCCGCCGAAGCTTTCTTT,CASSQPPAEAFF
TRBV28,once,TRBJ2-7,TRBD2,TGTGCCAGCACTAGCGGGGGGTCCTACGAGCAGTACTTC,CASTSGGSYEQYF
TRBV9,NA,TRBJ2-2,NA,TGTGCCAGCAGCGTCAGGACGAACACCGGGGAGCTGTTTTTT,CASSVRTNTGELFF
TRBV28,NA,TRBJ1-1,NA,TGTGCCAGCGGCTCGAGGGGGAGTGAAGCTTTCTTT,CASGSRGSEAFF
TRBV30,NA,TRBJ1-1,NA,TGTGCCTGGAGTGTGGCCCTAGGGAGCACTGAAGCTTTCTTT,CAWSVALGSTEAFF
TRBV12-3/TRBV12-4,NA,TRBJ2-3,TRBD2,TGTGCCAGCTCGTTTAGCGGGGTAGATACGCAGTATTTT,CASSFSGVDTQYF
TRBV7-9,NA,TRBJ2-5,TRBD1,TGTGCCAGCAGCCCCCGGGGGACAGGACAAGAGACCCAGTACTTC,CASSPRGTGQETQYF
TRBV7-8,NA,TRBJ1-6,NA,TGTGCCAGCAGCTCCTCGACAGGAAGACATAATTCACCCCTCCACTTT,CASSSSTGRHNSPLHF
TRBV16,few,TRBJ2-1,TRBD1,TGTGCCAGCAGCCAAGCAGGGGGCAAGTTCTTC,CASSQAGGKFF
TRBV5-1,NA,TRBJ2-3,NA,TGCGCCAGCAGCCCGGAGGTCCAAGATACGCAGTATTTT,CASSPEVQDTQYF
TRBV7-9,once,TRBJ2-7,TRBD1,TGTGCCAGCAGGGGGGACAGGGGTTCGGACGAGCAGTACTTC,CASRGDRGSDEQYF
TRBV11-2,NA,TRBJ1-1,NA,TGTGCCAGCCTACGGGATTGGAACACTGAAGCTTTCTTT,CASLRDWNTEAFF
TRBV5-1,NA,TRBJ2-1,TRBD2,TGCGCCAGCAGCTTCTGGGCTAGCGGGGGGAATGAGCAGTTCTTC,CASSFWASGGNEQFF
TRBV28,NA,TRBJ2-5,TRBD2,TGTGCCAGCAGTTCCGGACTAGCGGGGGGAGGGACCCAGTACTTC,CASSSGLAGGGTQYF
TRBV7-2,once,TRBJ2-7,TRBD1,TGTGCCACCGGGGTGGACAGGGGCCACGAGCAGTACTTC,CATGVDRGHEQYF
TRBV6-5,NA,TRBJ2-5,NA,TGTGCCAGCAGTACGACTGGTGGAGGGGCCCAGTACTTC,CASSTTGGGAQYF
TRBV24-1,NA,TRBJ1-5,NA,TGTGCCACCAGCCAGGATGGTCAGCCCCAGCATTTT,CATSQDGQPQHF
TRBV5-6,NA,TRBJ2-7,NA,TGTGCCAGCAGCCCTGTAGACAGGACCTACGAGCAGTACTTC,CASSPVDRTYEQYF
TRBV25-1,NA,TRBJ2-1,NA,TGTGCCAGCAGTGAGGACAGCCAAAGTTACAATGAGCAGTTCTTC,CASSEDSQSYNEQFF
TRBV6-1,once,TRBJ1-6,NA,TGTGCCAGCAGTGAAGCGGGTGGGAGGTCACCCCTCCACTTT,CASSEAGGRSPLHF
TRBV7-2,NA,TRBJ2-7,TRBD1,TGTGCCAGCAGCTCTTTTGGGACAGACACACTCACGCAGTACTTC,CASSSFGTDTLTQYF
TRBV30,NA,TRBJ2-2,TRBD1,TGTGCCTGGAGCTTACGGGTCAGGGGGTCGGGGGAGCTGTTTTTT,CAWSLRVRGSGELFF
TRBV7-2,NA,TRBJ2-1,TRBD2,TGTGCCAGCAGCTTAGTGGGTAGCGGGGGCTCCTACAATGAGCAGTTCTTC,CASSLVGSGGSYNEQFF
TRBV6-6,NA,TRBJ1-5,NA,TGTGCCAGCATTTTAGCGGGGGATCAGCCCCAGCATTTT,CASILAGDQPQHF
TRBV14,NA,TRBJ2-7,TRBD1,TGTGCCAGCAGCCAACAGGGGGTCGAGCAGTACTTC,CASSQQGVEQYF
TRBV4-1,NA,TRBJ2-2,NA,TGCGCCAGCAGCCCCACTCGTTGGAGAACGAACACCGGGGAGCTGTTTTTT,CASSPTRWRTNTGELFF
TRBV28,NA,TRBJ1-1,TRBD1,TGTGCCAGCAGTTTATCTGCGACAGGGAGTATGAACACTGAAGCTTTCTTT,CASSLSATGSMNTEAFF
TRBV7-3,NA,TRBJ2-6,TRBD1,TGTGCCAGCAGCCCTGGGACAGGCACTTACTCTGGGGCCAACGTCCTGACTTTC,CASSPGTGTYSGANVLTF
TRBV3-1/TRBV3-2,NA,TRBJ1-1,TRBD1,TGTGCCAGCAGCTCGCGGACAGGGAACACTGAAGCTTTCTTT,CASSSRTGNTEAFF
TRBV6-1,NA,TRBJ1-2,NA,TGTGCCAGCAGTGAAAGACAGGCCGGTCCGGGGCTCTTCTATGGCTACACCTTC,CASSERQAGPGLFYGYTF